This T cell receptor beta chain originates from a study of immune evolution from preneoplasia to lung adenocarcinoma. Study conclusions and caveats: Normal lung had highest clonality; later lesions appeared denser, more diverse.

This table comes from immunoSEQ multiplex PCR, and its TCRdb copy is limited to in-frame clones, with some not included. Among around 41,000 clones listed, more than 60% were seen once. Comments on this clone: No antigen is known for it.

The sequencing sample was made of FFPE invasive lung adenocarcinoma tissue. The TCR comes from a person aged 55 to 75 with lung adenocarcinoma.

CDR3 in amino acids: CASSQQVGNTIYF. The CDR3 nucleotides are TGTGCCAGCAGTCAACAAGTTGGAAACACCATATATTTT. This chain connects TRBV11-2 to TRBJ1-3, with D unresolved. This CDR3 has 13 amino acids. The V end lost 6 bases, the J end lost 3 bases, and 9 bases lay between the germline ends. Germline lookup yields CDR1 SGHAT and CDR2 FQNNGV.